The following is a T cell receptor (beta chain) sequence with its context. Recruits, aged roughly 18 to 90 years, lived in 24 US areas. The authors' processing: Reference gene primers were amplified, and this amplification served to estimate nucleated cell counts. Some clones are missing from TCRdb's copy, which holds only in-frame ones; the method was immunoSEQ multiplex PCR. The D gene and trimming were derived from the DNA, and the V and J assignments and clone size from that table. The profile shows about 210,000 clones, roughly 79% of them singletons. The sample comes from a study of blood T cell repertoires in COVID-19. This CDR3 contains 13 residues. Germline CDR1 MDHEN, CDR2 SYDVKM. Trimming pared 6 bases from V and 4 bases from J, leaving 9 bases between.

This receptor was taken from a woman in her forties or fifties with acute COVID-19. This chain joins TRBV28 and TRBJ2-2; the D is unclear. The sequenced material came from PBMCs or T cells enriched from blood (not recorded which). The CDR3 here is CASSIHLTGELFF. The CDR3 DNA follows: TGTGCCAGCAGCATACACCTCACCGGGGAGCTGTTTTTT.